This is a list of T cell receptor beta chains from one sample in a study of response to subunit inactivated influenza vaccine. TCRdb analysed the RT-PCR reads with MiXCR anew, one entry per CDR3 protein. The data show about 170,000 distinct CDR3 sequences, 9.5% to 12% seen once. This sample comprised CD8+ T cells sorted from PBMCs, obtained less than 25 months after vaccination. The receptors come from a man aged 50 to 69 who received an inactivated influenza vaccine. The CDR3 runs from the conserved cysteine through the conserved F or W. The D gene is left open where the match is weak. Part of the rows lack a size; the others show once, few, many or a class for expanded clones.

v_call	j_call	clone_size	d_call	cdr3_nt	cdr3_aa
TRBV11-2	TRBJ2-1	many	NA	TGTGCCAGCAGCTTGGGGGAGGTGCAGTTCTTC	CASSLGEVQFF
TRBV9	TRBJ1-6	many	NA	TGTGCCAGCAGCGTAGACAGGGTAGATTCACCCCTCCACTTT	CASSVDRVDSPLHF
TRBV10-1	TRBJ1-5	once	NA	TGCGCCAGCAGTGATTATAGCAATCAGCCCCAGCATTTT	CASSDYSNQPQHF
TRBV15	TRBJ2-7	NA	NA	TGTGCCACCAGCAGAATAACGGCAGGGAATACCTACGAGCAGTACTTC	CATSRITAGNTYEQYF
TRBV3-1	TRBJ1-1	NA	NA	TGTGCCAGCAGCCAAGATCCTATGGGACGCCGGACAAAAAACATGAACACTGAAGCTTTCTTT	CASSQDPMGRRTKNMNTEAFF
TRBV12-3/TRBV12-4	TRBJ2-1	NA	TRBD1	TGTGCCAGCAGCCAGGGGACAGGGTTCTACAATGAGCAGTTCTTC	CASSQGTGFYNEQFF
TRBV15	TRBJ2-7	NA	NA	TGTGCCACCAGTAAGGGAACCTACGAGCAGTACTTC	CATSKGTYEQYF
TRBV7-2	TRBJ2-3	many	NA	TGTGCCAGCAGCCCTAACAGGGTTAGGAGCACAGATACGCAGTATTTT	CASSPNRVRSTDTQYF
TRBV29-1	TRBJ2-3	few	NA	TGCAGCGTCCCAGCGGAGCCTACTATCACAGATACGCAGTATTTT	CSVPAEPTITDTQYF
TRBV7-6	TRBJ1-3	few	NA	TGTGCCAGCAGCTCCGAATTTGGGGTTCTGCGGGGAAACACCATATATTTT	CASSSEFGVLRGNTIYF
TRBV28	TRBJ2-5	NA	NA	TGTGCCAGCAGCGAAAAAGGGGTTCAGGAGACCCAGTACTTC	CASSEKGVQETQYF
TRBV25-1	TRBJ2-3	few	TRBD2	TGTGCCAGCAGTAGGGCTAGCGGGAGTACAGATACGCAGTATTTT	CASSRASGSTDTQYF
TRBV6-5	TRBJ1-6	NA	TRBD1	TGTGCCAGCAGTTGGGACAGGGGCGAAGCACCCCTCCACTTT	CASSWDRGEAPLHF
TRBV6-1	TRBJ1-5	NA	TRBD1	TGTGCCAGCAGTCTGGACAGGGATGGCAATCAGCCCCAGCATTTT	CASSLDRDGNQPQHF
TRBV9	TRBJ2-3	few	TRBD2	TGTGCCAGCAGCGTAGAAGCGGGAGGAGCAGATACGCAGTATTTT	CASSVEAGGADTQYF
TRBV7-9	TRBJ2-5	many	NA	TGTGCCAGCAGCTTCTCGCGTCAAGAGACCCAGTACTTC	CASSFSRQETQYF
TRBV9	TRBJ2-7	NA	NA	TGTGCCAGCAGCGTAGGCGGGACAGCCTACGAGCAGTACTTC	CASSVGGTAYEQYF
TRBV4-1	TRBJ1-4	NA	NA	TGCGCCAGCAGCCTCCGGTGGCAGGGATATGAAAAACTGTTTTTT	CASSLRWQGYEKLFF
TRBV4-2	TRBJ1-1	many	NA	TGTGCCAGCAGCCAAGGAGCGAACACTGAAGCTTTCTTT	CASSQGANTEAFF
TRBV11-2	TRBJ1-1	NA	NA	TGTGCCAGCAGCCGAACGACAGGAATGAACACTGAAGCTTTCTTT	CASSRTTGMNTEAFF
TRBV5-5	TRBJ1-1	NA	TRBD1	TGTGCCAGCAGCCCTGGGGACAGCACTGAAGCTTTCTTT	CASSPGDSTEAFF
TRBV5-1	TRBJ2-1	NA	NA	TGCGCCAGCAGCCCGTTTCCGGGACCCAACAATGAGCAGTTCTTC	CASSPFPGPNNEQFF
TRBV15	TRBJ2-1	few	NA	TGTGCCACCGAGGACTATCTTAGGAATGAGCAGTTCTTC	CATEDYLRNEQFF
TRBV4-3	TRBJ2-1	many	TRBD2	TGCGCCAGCAGCCAGTGGACTAGCGCTTGGGACAATGAGCAGTTCTTC	CASSQWTSAWDNEQFF
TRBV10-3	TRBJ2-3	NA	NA	TGTGCCATCAGAAGCACAGATACGCAGTATTTT	CAIRSTDTQYF
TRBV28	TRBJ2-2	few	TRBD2	TGTGCCAGCTCGCCGGGAGGGCTTGGCGGGGAGCTGTTTTTT	CASSPGGLGGELFF
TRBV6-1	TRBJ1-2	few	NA	TGTGCCAGCAAGACAGCTACCACCTATGGCTACACCTTC	CASKTATTYGYTF
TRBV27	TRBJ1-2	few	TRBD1	TGTGCCAGCAGTCTCCTCGACAGGGGAGAAGGCTACACCTTC	CASSLLDRGEGYTF
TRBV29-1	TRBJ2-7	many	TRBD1	TGCAGCGTTGTGGGACAGGACGCGCGCGACGAGCAGTACTTC	CSVVGQDARDEQYF
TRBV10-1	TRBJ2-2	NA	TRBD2	TGCGCCAGCAGCCGACTAGCGGGGACCGCCGGGGAGCTGTTTTTT	CASSRLAGTAGELFF
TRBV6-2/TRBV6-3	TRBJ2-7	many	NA	TGTGCCAGCAGTTCGGTGAGCTCCTACGAGCAGTACTTC	CASSSVSSYEQYF
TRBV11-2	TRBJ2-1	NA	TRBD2	TGTGCCAGCAGCTTAGGACTAGCGGCCAAGTCATACTCCTACAATGAGCAGTTCTTC	CASSLGLAAKSYSYNEQFF
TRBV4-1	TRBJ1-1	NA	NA	TGCGCCAGCAGCCGACAGCCCCTTGGTACTGAAGCTTTCTTT	CASSRQPLGTEAFF
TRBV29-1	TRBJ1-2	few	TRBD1	TGCAGCGTTGATAGGGACAGCTTC	CSVDRDSF
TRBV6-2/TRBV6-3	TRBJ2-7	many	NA	TGTGCCAGCAGCCACACTAGTGGACAAGCGATTCCCTACGAGCAGTACTTC	CASSHTSGQAIPYEQYF
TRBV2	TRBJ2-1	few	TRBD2	TGTGCCACCCATAGCGGGAGCTCCTACAATGAGCAGTTCTTC	CATHSGSSYNEQFF
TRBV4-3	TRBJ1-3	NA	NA	TGCGCCAGCAGCCAAGATGCGGGACTAAACACCATATATTTT	CASSQDAGLNTIYF
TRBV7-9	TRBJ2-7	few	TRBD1	TGTGCCAGCAGCGGGGACAGAGGGGAAGACTACGAGCAGTACTTC	CASSGDRGEDYEQYF
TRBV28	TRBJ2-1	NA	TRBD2	TGTGCCAGCAGTTTGGCCCTCGGACTAGCGGGAGGCGGTGAGCAGTTCTTC	CASSLALGLAGGGEQFF
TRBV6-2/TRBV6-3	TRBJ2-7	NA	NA	TGTGCCAGCACCAGAGGGGAGATCCCCTACGAGCAGTACTTC	CASTRGEIPYEQYF
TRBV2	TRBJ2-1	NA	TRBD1	TGTGCCAGCAGTACCGGGACAGGGGTCAATGAGCAGTTCTTC	CASSTGTGVNEQFF
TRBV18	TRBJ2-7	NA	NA	TGTGCCAGCTCACCGAAAGACACAAGCTCCTACGAGCAGTACTTC	CASSPKDTSSYEQYF
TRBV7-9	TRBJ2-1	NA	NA	TGTGCCTGCAGCTTAAGGACGCCTTACAATGAGCAGTTCTTC	CACSLRTPYNEQFF
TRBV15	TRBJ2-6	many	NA	TGTGCCACCAGCAGAAGATCCCCTGGGGCCAACGTCCTGACTTTC	CATSRRSPGANVLTF
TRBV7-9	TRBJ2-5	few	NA	TGTGCCAGCAGCTTTAACAGTGACGACGAGACCCAGTACTTC	CASSFNSDDETQYF
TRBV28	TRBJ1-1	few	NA	TGTGCCAGCAGACTAAAAACCGGGACACCCCCAAGAGGCGCTTTCTTT	CASRLKTGTPPRGAFF
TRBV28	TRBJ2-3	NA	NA	TGTGCCAGCAGTGATATGGGGTCCACAGATACGCAGTATTTT	CASSDMGSTDTQYF
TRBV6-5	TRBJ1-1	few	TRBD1	TGTGCCAGCAGTTACCGGGACAGGGGGTTGACTGAAGCTTTCTTT	CASSYRDRGLTEAFF
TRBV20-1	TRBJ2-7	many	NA	TGCAGTGCAGGGTCTAGCGTAGCCTTC	CSAGSSVAF
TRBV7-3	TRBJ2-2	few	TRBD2	TGTGCCAGCAGCTTACTAGCGGGAGCCGGGGAGCTGTTTTTT	CASSLLAGAGELFF
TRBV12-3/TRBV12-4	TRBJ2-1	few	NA	TGTGCCAGCAGTCTCATAGGCAGGACAGCTTACAATGAGCAGTTCTTC	CASSLIGRTAYNEQFF
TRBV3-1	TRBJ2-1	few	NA	TGTGCCAGCAGCCTAGCACCCAAAGGCAATGAGCAGTTCTTC	CASSLAPKGNEQFF
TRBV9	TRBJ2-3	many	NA	TGTGCCAGCAGCGCCCGAGCGAAAACTAGCACAGATACGCAGTATTTT	CASSARAKTSTDTQYF
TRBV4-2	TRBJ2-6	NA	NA	TGTGCCAGCAGCCACATCGGGACCGGGGCCAACGTCCTGACTTTC	CASSHIGTGANVLTF